This TCR gamma chain derives from a study of gamma-delta T cells after stem cell transplantation. The CDR3 loop spans 20 amino acids. With V trimmed by 0 bases and J by 5 bases, 13 bases remained unmatched. From germline, CDR1 is GITISATS and CDR2 ISYDGTV (reference sequence). Concerning this clone: It is likely a read error: a sequence one base away is far more abundant.

TCRdb repeated clone calling on the RT-PCR reads with CATT. The data contain a few hundred gamma-chain clones, around 2% of them singletons. The genes are TRGV9 and TRGJP. The sample taken for sequencing was gamma-delta T cells. This clonotype originated in a human donor. It is not recorded whose cells these are; they may come from a transplant donor. CDR3 region: CALWEVRWQGEELGKKIKVF. CDR3 sequence (DNA): TGTGCCTTGTGGGAGGTGCGGTGGCAGGGGGAAGAGTTGGGCAAAAAAATCAAGGTATTT.